The present entry profiles one TCR beta chain with its context. Its target is unknown. The repertoire was sequenced with immunoSEQ multiplex PCR; TCRdb's copy has only in-frame clones and lacks some. The sample has about 25,000 clones, approximately 70% seen once. This record belongs to a study of tumor-infiltrating lymphocytes in localized non-small cell lung cancer. Findings and caveats of the study: Tumors had more T cell infiltration than uninvolved lung, per TCRbeta sequencing and CD3 counts. Not all patients were TCR sequenced, owing to tissue quantity.

Germline V gene data show CDR1 as SGHTA and CDR2 as FQGTGA. V shed 4 bases, J shed 0 bases, and the junction held 8 bases outside the gene matches. The CDR3 covers 17 residues. This chain connects TRBV7-3 to TRBJ2-1, with 8 positions matching TRBD2. The sequence was obtained from a human donor with non-small cell lung cancer. The sample was lung tumor tissue. CDR3 nucleotides: TGTGCCAGCAGCTCCTTCCCCAGCGGGAGCTCCTACAATGAGCAGTTCTTC. It encodes CASSSFPSGSSYNEQFF. Variable domain in full (rest from reference TRBV7-3 and TRBJ2-1): GAGVSQTPSNKVTEKGKYVELRCDPISGHTALYWYRQSLGQGPEFLIYFQGTGAADDSGLPNDRFFAVRPEGSVSTLKIQRTERGDSAVYLCASSSFPSGSSYNEQFFGPGTRLTVL.